The 29 T cell receptor beta chains in this list originate from one sample, sequenced in a study of blood T cell repertoires in COVID-19 (dated by TCRdb to the early 2020s). Receptor amplification or capture employed the immunoSEQ multiplex PCR assay. TCRdb re-hosts the immuneACCESS table, in-frame sequences only. Its copies lack some clones; in the studies checked, an unresolved V gene accounts for under half of them, and the cause for the rest is not known. This sample lists about 110,000 clones; about 89% were detected once. Roughly 4% of the sample belongs to the ten largest clones. Sequencing was performed on peripheral blood. These receptors originate from a middle-aged man with acute or convalescent COVID-19.

Relative to its sample, this clone is hyperexpanded. This rearrangement joins TRBV5-1 to TRBJ2-1; the match to TRBD1 covers 9 bases. The CDR3 has 15 amino acids. The germline V gene has CDR1 SGHRS and CDR2 YFSETQ. V lost 4 bases, J lost 8 bases, and 10 bases stayed unmatched. The CDR3 DNA reads TGCGCCAGCAGCAAAGACAGGGGGGTAGTCGATGAGCAGTTCTTC. Translated: CASSKDRGVVDEQFF.

The CDR3 DNA reads as TGTGCCAGTAGTATAGGAGCGGGGGCGAACACTGAAGCTTTCTTT. Protein product: CASSIGAGANTEAFF. V is TRBV19 and J is TRBJ1-1; D is perhaps TRBD1 (6 bases). V gave up 1 base and J gave up 1 base, with 10 bases separating them. The CDR3 extends over 15 amino acids. Per germline, CDR1 LNHDA and CDR2 SQIVND (reference sequence). The full variable domain, completed using reference TRBV19 and TRBJ1-1, is DGGITQSPKYLFRKEGQNVTLSCEQNLNHDAMYWYRQDPGQGLRLIYYSQIVNDFQKGDIAEGYSVSREKKESFPLTVTSAQKNPTAFYLCASSIGAGANTEAFFGQGTRLTVV.

This clone came up a few times. V gene TRBV19 combines with J gene TRBJ1-3; TRBD1 matches at 8 bases. CDR1 is LNHDA and CDR2 is SQIVND in the germline V gene (reference sequence). There are 14 residues in the CDR3. V gave up 7 bases and J gave up 0 bases; unmatched junction bases: 2. The CDR3 is CASMGQASGNTIYF. CDR3 bases: TGTGCCAGTATGGGACAGGCCTCTGGAAACACCATATATTTT.

This clone was seen only once. The chain employs TRBV11-3 and TRBJ2-2; D possibly corresponds to TRBD2 (6 bases). V lost 8 bases and J lost 0, with 10 bases in between. In germline, CDR1 is SGHNT, CDR2 YENEEA. The CDR3 totals 14 residues. The CDR3 bases are TGTGCCAGCGGACTATCTTCGAACACCGGGGAGCTGTTTTTT. Translating it yields CASGLSSNTGELFF.

This clone was picked up one time. The rearrangement links TRBV9 to TRBJ1-6; 9 nucleotides agree with TRBD1. The CDR3 loop spans 15 amino acids. Germline V CDR1 and CDR2: SGDLS, YYNGEE. Trimming removed 2 bases from V and 8 bases from J; junction bases left unmatched: 5. CDR3: CASSVRDRDDSPLHF. The CDR3 nucleotides read TGTGCCAGCAGCGTTCGGGACAGGGACGATTCACCCCTCCACTTT.

The chain employs TRBV11-2 and TRBJ2-1; 8 nucleotides match TRBD1. CDR3 length: 15 residues. Per germline, CDR1 SGHAT and CDR2 FQNNGV. The V and J ends lost 6 bases and 5 bases, in that order; junction bases with no gene match: 9. CDR3: CASRHGQGSHNEQFF. The CDR3 DNA is TGTGCCAGCAGGCACGGACAGGGATCACACAATGAGCAGTTCTTC. The variable domain in full, completed from reference TRBV11-2 and TRBJ2-1, reads EAGVAQSPRYKIIEKRQSVAFWCNPISGHATLYWYQQILGQGPKLLIQFQNNGVVDDSQLPKDRFSAERLKGVDSTLKIQPAKLEDSAVYLCASRHGQGSHNEQFFGPGTRLTVL.

This chain links TRBV4-1 with TRBJ2-3; 10 nucleotides align to TRBD2. Germline-derived CDR1 and CDR2 are MGHRA and YSYEKL. The CDR3 has 17 residues. Unmatched junction bases numbered 5, after V lost 0 bases and J lost 2 bases. The CDR3 DNA reads as TGCGCCAGCAGCCAAGAACCTACTAGCGGGGTCACAGATACGCAGTATTTT. This codes for CASSQEPTSGVTDTQYF.

The chain has TRBV29-1 and TRBJ1-1; D not resolved. The CDR3 consists of 14 residues. Trimming pared 4 bases from V and 0 bases from J, leaving 12 bases between. The V gene's germline CDR1 is SQVTM and CDR2 ANQGSEA. The DNA of the CDR3 is TGCAGCGTTGGCACGGCAACAGTGAACACTGAAGCTTTCTTT. Translated: CSVGTATVNTEAFF.

The chain recombines TRBV29-1 with TRBJ1-2, with D perhaps matching TRBD1 (5 bases). There are 11 residues in the CDR3. Per the germline V gene, CDR1 is SQVTM and CDR2 is ANQGSEA. V gave up 5 bases and J gave up 8 bases, with 12 bases separating them. This chain's CDR3 is CSVRGVEGYTF. CDR3 in DNA: TGCAGCGTTCGGGGGGTAGAGGGCTACACCTTC.

This chain joins TRBV6-1 and TRBJ2-3, with D possibly matching TRBD1 (6 bases). Per the germline V gene, CDR1 is MNHNS and CDR2 is SASEGT. The CDR3 sequence is 16 residues long. The ends were cut back, 2 bases at V and 2 bases at J, with 14 bases in the middle. This chain's CDR3 is CASSESGHIPTDTQYF. The CDR3 region has the DNA TGTGCCAGCAGTGAATCGGGACACATCCCCACAGATACGCAGTATTTT.

V gene TRBV30 combines with J gene TRBJ1-6; D call uncertain. The CDR3 extends over 15 amino acids. Trimming removed 3 bases at V and 2 bases at J, with 11 bases between. Germline V lookup: CDR1 GTSNPN, CDR2 SVGIG (reference sequence). CDR3 in DNA: TGTGCCTGGAGAGCGCGGTCCCCCTATAATTCACCCCTCCACTTT. Translated: CAWRARSPYNSPLHF.

This chain connects TRBV3-1 (or the pseudogene TRBV3-2) to TRBJ2-1, with D possibly being TRBD2 (5 bases). V lost 8 bases and J lost 6, with 20 bases in between. The length of the CDR3 is 15 residues. Germline V gene lookup returns CDR1 LGHDT and CDR2 YNNKEL (reference sequence). The CDR3 coding sequence is TGTGCCAGCGGGAGAGCCGGATCTCACGGCAATGAGCAGTTCTTC. It is translated as CASGRAGSHGNEQFF.

This chain uses TRBV19 with TRBJ1-2; D gene uncertain. This CDR3 has 14 residues. With 6 bases removed from V and 4 bases from J, the gap between germline ends came to 15 bases. Germline V CDR1 and CDR2: LNHDA, SQIVND (reference sequence). The CDR3 coding sequence is TGTGCCAGTAGCCCCCCGGGGTTAGGCTATGGCTACACCTTC. Residues: CASSPPGLGYGYTF.

The J gene is TRBJ2-3, the V gene TRBV5-1; possibly TRBD1 for D (5 bases). The V and J ends lost 4 bases and 11 bases respectively, with 17 bases between them. This CDR3 is built from 13 residues. In germline, CDR1 is SGHRS, CDR2 YFSETQ. CDR3 protein: CASSRTQGNGQYF. CDR3 DNA: TGCGCCAGCAGCAGGACGCAGGGAAATGGGCAGTATTTT.

This chain links TRBV7-2 with TRBJ2-1, with a weak D call TRBD2 (7 bases). Germline lookup yields CDR1 SGHTA and CDR2 FQGNSA. This CDR3 region has 14 residues. V dropped 10 bases and J dropped 10 bases, with 23 bases sitting between them. This CDR3 is CATGGLAVRLEQFF. DNA of the CDR3: TGTGCCACGGGGGGCCTAGCGGTTCGGTTAGAGCAGTTCTTC.

This chain connects TRBV7-9 to TRBJ2-2, with D possibly matching TRBD1 (6 bases). Germline V CDR1 and CDR2: SEHNR, FQNEAQ (reference sequence). This CDR3 contains 15 residues. V gave up 3 bases and J gave up 3 bases, with 11 bases separating them. CDR3 protein: CASSFGTSYTGELFF. CDR3 coding DNA: TGTGCCAGCAGCTTCGGGACATCCTACACCGGGGAGCTGTTTTTT.

The sample holds one count of this clone. The chain uses TRBV18 and TRBJ2-7; 7 bases map to TRBD1. Trimming took 3 bases from V and 6 from J; bases not matched to a gene: 5. Germline V gene sequence: CDR1 KGHSH, CDR2 LQKENI. There are 13 residues in the CDR3. The CDR3 sequence is CASSPDRITEQYF. CDR3 in DNA: TGTGCCAGCTCACCGGACAGGATTACCGAGCAGTACTTC.

The rearrangement joins TRBV5-5 to TRBJ2-5; 11 bases match TRBD2. V shed 4 bases and J 1 base; nucleotides not matched to a gene: 12. This CDR3 is built from 18 residues. Germline V gene data show CDR1 as SGHKS and CDR2 as YYEKEE (reference sequence). The CDR3 DNA sequence: TGTGCCAGCAGCGCCGCCTTTGGACTAGCGGGTGTCCAAGAGACCCAGTACTTC. Encoded protein: CASSAAFGLAGVQETQYF.

V usage is TRBV12-3 or TRBV12-4 and J usage is TRBJ2-2; possible D gene TRBD1, 5 bases. The CDR3 sequence is 12 residues long. V lost 6 bases and J lost 3, with 5 bases in between. The CDR3 DNA is TGTGCCAGCAGAGGGGACACCGGGGAGCTGTTTTTT. It encodes CASRGDTGELFF.

This clone has a handful of counts. The CDR3 DNA is TGTGCCAGCTATACCGGGACAGACTATGGCTACACCTTC. It encodes CASYTGTDYGYTF. The chain has TRBV18 and TRBJ1-2; 7 bases are shared with TRBD1. This CDR3 is 13 amino acids long. From germline, CDR1 is KGHSH and CDR2 LQKENI. With V trimmed by 7 bases and J by 3 bases, 5 bases remained unmatched.

V and J are TRBV7-2 and TRBJ1-5; the match to TRBD1 covers 7 bases. The CDR3 is made up of 14 amino acids. Germline assignment: CDR1 SGHTA and CDR2 FQGNSA. J lost 8 bases, V lost 1 base, and 5 bases had no gene match. CDR3 sequence (DNA): TGTGCCAGCAGCTTAGTAGGGGGCAAAGAGCCCCAGCATTTT. It is translated as CASSLVGGKEPQHF.

This chain joins TRBV25-1 and TRBJ1-5, with TRBD1 identical over 8 bases. Germline CDR1 is MGHDK and CDR2 is SYGVNS. The V and J ends lost 6 bases and 6 bases, in that order; junction bases with no gene match: 4. The CDR3 covers 13 residues. CDR3 in amino acids: CASSGTGRQPQHF. CDR3 nucleotide sequence: TGTGCCAGCAGCGGGACAGGTCGTCAGCCCCAGCATTTT.

This clone is labeled as large (0.1 to 1%). The rearrangement uses TRBV10-3 and TRBJ2-3; a possible D gene is TRBD2 (5 bases). V was trimmed by 8 bases and J by 2 bases, leaving 8 bases between them. CDR3 size: 12 residues. The V gene's germline CDR1 is ENHRY and CDR2 SYGVKD. CDR3 in amino acids: CAIGSSTDTQYF. The CDR3 DNA follows: TGTGCCATCGGGAGTTCCACAGATACGCAGTATTTT.

The rearrangement uses TRBV3-1 (or the pseudogene TRBV3-2) and TRBJ2-5; D might be TRBD2 (5 bases). This CDR3 has 17 residues. Germline V gene sequence: CDR1 LGHDT, CDR2 YNNKEL (reference sequence). With 0 bases removed from V and 5 bases from J, the gap between germline ends came to 19 bases. The CDR3 region has the DNA TGTGCCAGCAGCCAAGAGGGGAAGCGGCCCGCCGGCGAGACCCAGTACTTC. It yields the protein CASSQEGKRPAGETQYF.

A few counts support this clone. The CDR3 DNA follows: TGTGCCAGCAGCTTTAATGAAAGGAGAGGCTACACCTTC. Translating it yields CASSFNERRGYTF. This chain connects TRBV5-6 to TRBJ1-2; D is uncertain. This CDR3 has 13 residues. Trimming pared 2 bases from V and 8 bases from J, leaving 13 bases between. Germline V gene data show CDR1 as SGHDT and CDR2 as YYEEEE.

As for this clone: A much larger clone differs by one base, so this may be a read error. The same CDR3 arises from other DNA sequences in this sample as well. The V call is TRBV11-3, the J call TRBJ2-3, with unresolved D. Germline CDR1 and CDR2: SGHNT and YENEEA. V dropped 3 bases and J dropped 0 bases, with 4 bases sitting between them. This CDR3 has 13 amino acids. CDR3 coding DNA: TGTGCCAGCAGCTTGAGCAGCACAGATACGCAGTATTTT. As protein: CASSLSSTDTQYF.

The J gene is TRBJ2-4, the V gene TRBV4-1; D is unresolved. Germline lookup yields CDR1 MGHRA and CDR2 YSYEKL. The V end lost 1 base, the J end lost 0 bases, and 10 bases lay between the germline ends. The CDR3 covers 16 residues. CDR3 region: CASSQVAGLAKNIQYF. Written as DNA, the CDR3 is TGCGCCAGCAGCCAAGTCGCAGGATTAGCCAAAAACATTCAGTACTTC.

This rearrangement joins TRBV6-1 to TRBJ2-3; perhaps TRBD1 as D (6 bases). The CDR3 contains 20 residues. Germline CDR1 is MNHNS and CDR2 is SASEGT. The V and J ends lost 0 bases and 1 base respectively, with 23 bases between them. CDR3: CASSEAQALTGSIGTDTQYF. In DNA, the CDR3 is TGTGCCAGCAGTGAAGCGCAGGCCTTAACAGGGTCGATCGGCACAGATACGCAGTATTTT.

V is TRBV3-1 (or the pseudogene TRBV3-2) and J is TRBJ2-7; D is uncertain. Trimming left V 1 base short and J 2 bases short, with 9 bases between. This CDR3 spans 14 amino acids. Germline loops: CDR1 LGHDT, CDR2 YNNKEL (reference sequence). Here the CDR3 reads CASSQGDWTYEQYF. As DNA, the CDR3 is TGTGCCAGCAGCCAAGGAGACTGGACCTACGAGCAGTACTTC.